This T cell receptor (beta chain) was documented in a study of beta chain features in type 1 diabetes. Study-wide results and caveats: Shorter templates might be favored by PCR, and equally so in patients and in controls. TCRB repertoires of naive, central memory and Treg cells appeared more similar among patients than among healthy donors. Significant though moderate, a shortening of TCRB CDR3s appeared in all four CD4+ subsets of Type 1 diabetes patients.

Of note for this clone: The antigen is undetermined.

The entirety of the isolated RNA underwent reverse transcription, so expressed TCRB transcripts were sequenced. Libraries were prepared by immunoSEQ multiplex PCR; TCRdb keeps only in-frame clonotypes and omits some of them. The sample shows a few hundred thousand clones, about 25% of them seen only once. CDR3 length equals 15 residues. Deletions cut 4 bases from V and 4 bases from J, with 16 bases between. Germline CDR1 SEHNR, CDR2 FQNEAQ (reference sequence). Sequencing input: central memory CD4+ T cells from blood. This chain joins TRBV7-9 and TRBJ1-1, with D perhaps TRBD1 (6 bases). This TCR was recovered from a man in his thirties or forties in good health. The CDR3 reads CASSSYREKGTEAFF. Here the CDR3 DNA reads TGTGCCAGCAGCTCCTACAGGGAAAAGGGCACTGAAGCTTTCTTT.